These 5 T cell receptor beta chains came from one sample sequenced in a study of blood T cell repertoires in COVID-19. Clones were sequenced by immunoSEQ multiplex PCR, and TCRdb holds only the in-frame ones, with some missing. The sample yields fewer than 100,000 clones, 88% seen once. Sequencing was performed on peripheral blood. The receptors shown here come from a human donor in a cohort sampled during active COVID-19.

The chain has TRBV18 and TRBJ1-2, with TRBD1 matching 11 bases. The germline CDR1 and CDR2 sequences are KGHSH and LQKENI. V was clipped by 5 bases and J by 5 bases; unmatched bases: 7. This CDR3 is built from 15 residues. DNA for the CDR3: TGTGCCAGCTCATCAGGACAGGGGGCTGATTATGGCTACACCTTC. Translated: CASSSGQGADYGYTF.

This clone was seen once. This chain joins TRBV18 and TRBJ2-3; 10 positions match TRBD2. Germline V gives CDR1 KGHSH, CDR2 LQKENI. There are 16 residues in the CDR3. V was clipped by 3 bases and J by 0 bases; unmatched bases: 3. CDR3 bases: TGTGCCAGCTCACCTAAGACTAGCGGGAGCACAGATACGCAGTATTTT. It codes for CASSPKTSGSTDTQYF.

The genes are TRBV2 and TRBJ1-3; D gene unclear. Germline CDR1 reads SNHLY; CDR2 reads FYNNEI. This CDR3 is 12 amino acids long. The V end lost 6 bases, the J end lost 0 bases, and 3 bases lay between the germline ends. Here the CDR3 DNA reads TGTGCCAGCAGCGTCTCTGGAAACACCATATATTTT. It translates to CASSVSGNTIYF. The whole variable domain, filled in from reference TRBV2 and TRBJ1-3, reads EPEVTQTPSHQVTQMGQEVILRCVPISNHLYFYWYRQILGQKVEFLVSFYNNEISEKSEIFDDQFSVERPDGSNFTLKIRSTKLEDSAMYFCASSVSGNTIYFGEGSWLTVV.

The chain combines TRBV10-3 with TRBJ1-1, with 7 bases lining up with TRBD1. Germline trimming cut 3 bases from V and 5 bases from J; bases unmatched to any gene: 9. This CDR3 comprises 15 residues. CDR1 ENHRY and CDR2 SYGVKD come from the germline V gene. CDR3 bases: TGTGCCATCAGTGATCCGGGACAGTCAACTACTGAAGCTTTCTTT. It is translated as CAISDPGQSTTEAFF.

This chain connects TRBV5-4 to TRBJ1-1, with 11 bases aligning to TRBD1. The J segment lost 5 bases and the V segment lost 5 bases, leaving 14 bases of the junction unmatched. Germline assignment: CDR1 SGHNT and CDR2 YYREEE (reference sequence). This CDR3 comprises 17 residues. CDR3 residues: CASSGTTGTGGRTEAFF. The CDR3 DNA is TGTGCCAGCAGTGGGACGACCGGGACAGGGGGAAGGACTGAAGCTTTCTTT. Full variable domain (missing parts from reference TRBV5-4 and TRBJ1-1): ETGVTQSPTHLIKTRGQQVTLRCSSQSGHNTVSWYQQALGQGPQFIFQYYREEENGRGNFPPRFSGLQFPNYSSELNVNALELDDSALYLCASSGTTGTGGRTEAFFGQGTRLTVV.